This T cell receptor beta chain was documented in a study of T-cell reconstitution after alpha-beta-depleted transplantation in children. Unique molecular identifiers featured in how the TCRbeta library was prepared. One entry per CDR3 protein, called by TCRdb with MiXCR from the PCR reads. The sample consists of about 540,000 distinct CDR3 sequences, 15% to 20% of them appearing once. This CDR3 is built from 13 residues. Germline CDR1 DFQATT, CDR2 SNEGSKA (reference sequence). V lost 2 bases, J lost 4 bases, and 8 bases lay in between. The sample was PBMCs from the stem cell graft donor, taken from the stem cell graft. The chain is built from TRBV20-1 and TRBJ2-2; D perhaps matches TRBD1 (6 bases). This sequence was found in a human donor who donated a stem cell graft to a child with acute lymphoblastic leukemia. DNA of the CDR3: TGCAGTGCTAGATTAGGGGGCACCGGGGAGCTGTTTTTT. This translates into CSARLGGTGELFF.